Following are 23 T cell receptor beta chains from one sample sequenced in a study of neoadjuvant nivolumab and ipilimumab in lung cancer. The table came from immunoSEQ multiplex PCR; TCRdb's copy has only in-frame clones and leaves some out. Among 7,500 to 10,000 clones, 81% were seen once, and the ten largest hold roughly 3.7%. The sequencing used peripheral blood, collected before neoadjuvant nivolumab, alone or with ipilimumab. The receptors come from an adult with non-small cell lung cancer.

This chain's CDR3 is CASSPRPNSYEQYF. The CDR3 coding sequence is TGTGCCAGCAGCCCCCGTCCCAATTCCTACGAGCAGTACTTC. V gene TRBV7-3 combines with J gene TRBJ2-7; D is undetermined. CDR3 length equals 14 residues. CDR1 SGHTA and CDR2 FQGTGA come from the germline V gene. Trimming pared 5 bases from V and 1 base from J, leaving 12 bases between.

The chain couples TRBV28 to TRBJ1-3; D is undetermined. The V gene's germline CDR1 is MDHEN and CDR2 SYDVKM. V lost 5 bases to trimming and J lost 0 bases, with 20 bases between them. CDR3 size: 18 residues. CDR3 in DNA: TGTGCCAGCAGTCTAGTGGGAGCGGTGAGGAACTCTGGAAACACCATATATTTT. It yields the protein CASSLVGAVRNSGNTIYF.

This chain links TRBV21-1 with TRBJ2-1; the table's D call TRBD2 went unverified against the DNA. TRBV21-1 is assigned pseudogene status. This CDR3 comprises 15 residues. The CDR3, as DNA: TGTGCCAGCAGATTGACAGCGGGAGGAGCCAATGAGCAGTTCTTC. This translates into CASRLTAGGANEQFF.

The genes are TRBV6-5 and TRBJ2-2, with D possibly matching TRBD1 (5 bases). The CDR3 is made up of 15 amino acids. CDR1 is MNHEY, CDR2 SVGAGI, per germline. The ends were cut back, 4 bases at V and 4 bases at J, with 13 bases in the middle. Written as DNA, the CDR3 is TGTGCCAGCAGTTCCGTGGACAAGTTCACCGGGGAGCTGTTTTTT. It yields the protein CASSSVDKFTGELFF.

This clone was seen only a few times. For the CDR3, the DNA is TGTGCCAGCAGCTTCGGGACAGGGGGCTCTATCTCTGGAAACACCATATATTTT. Translated, it gives CASSFGTGGSISGNTIYF. This rearrangement joins TRBV11-2 to TRBJ1-3; TRBD1 agrees at 12 bases. Germline values: CDR1 SGHAT, CDR2 FQNNGV. V gave up 3 bases and J gave up 0 bases; unmatched junction bases: 6. The CDR3 runs to 18 residues.

The chain couples TRBV29-1 to TRBJ2-1; D is uncertain. CDR3 size: 13 residues. Trimming took 2 bases from V and 1 from J, leaving 6 bases between them. Germline V gene lookup returns CDR1 SQVTM and CDR2 ANQGSEA. CDR3 coding DNA: TGCAGCGTTGAAACGTCGTCCTACAATGAGCAGTTCTTC. Translation: CSVETSSYNEQFF.

This clone has only one observation. The chain couples TRBV2 to TRBJ2-3; TRBD2 agrees at 12 bases. V trimming: 6 bases; J trimming: 0 bases; junction bases outside the gene matches: 13. Germline CDR1 reads SNHLY; CDR2 reads FYNNEI. The CDR3 extends over 19 amino acids. CDR3 sequence (DNA): TGTGCCAGCAGCCGAAATCTAGCGGGAGGGCCCGATAGCACAGATACGCAGTATTTT. Translation: CASSRNLAGGPDSTDTQYF. Drawing the rest from reference TRBV2 and TRBJ2-3, the complete variable domain is EPEVTQTPSHQVTQMGQEVILRCVPISNHLYFYWYRQILGQKVEFLVSFYNNEISEKSEIFDDQFSVERPDGSNFTLKIRSTKLEDSAMYFCASSRNLAGGPDSTDTQYFGPGTRLTVL.

The chain joins TRBV5-1 to TRBJ1-5, with D uncertain. Trimming left V 0 bases short and J 7 bases short, with 17 bases between. CDR3 length: 16 residues. Germline assignment: CDR1 SGHRS and CDR2 YFSETQ. The CDR3 here is CASSLAGRGIGQPQHF. The CDR3 coding sequence is TGCGCCAGCAGCTTGGCCGGGCGAGGGATCGGACAGCCCCAGCATTTT.

This clone has a single count. This sequence joins TRBV6-4 and TRBJ2-3, with 14 bases lining up with TRBD2. From germline, CDR1 is MRHNA and CDR2 SNTAGT. The CDR3 is made up of 19 amino acids. The junction had 10 bases not matched to a gene; V was cut back by 5 bases and J by 0 bases. CDR3: CASSTGTSGGPSSTDTQYF. As DNA, the CDR3 is TGTGCCAGCAGTACCGGGACTAGCGGGGGACCCTCTAGCACAGATACGCAGTATTTT.

Only a few counts were recorded for this clone. V gene TRBV6-6 combines with J gene TRBJ1-2; TRBD1 matches 7 bases. The CDR3 has 13 amino acids. The trim removed 9 bases at V and 8 bases at J, leaving 12 bases unmatched. Germline-derived CDR1 and CDR2 are MNHNY and SVGAGI (reference sequence). The CDR3 DNA reads TGTGCCAGTCAACCTTCTACAGGGGAAGGCTACACCTTC. Amino acids: CASQPSTGEGYTF.

V usage is TRBV18 and J usage is TRBJ1-4; 9 bases match TRBD1. Germline values: CDR1 KGHSH, CDR2 LQKENI. This CDR3 comprises 19 residues. With V trimmed by 4 bases and J by 7 bases, 19 bases remained unmatched. The CDR3, as DNA: TGTGCCAGCTCACGGCTCGTCGGGACAGGGAACCAAAGGGGTGAAAAACTGTTTTTT. It codes for CASSRLVGTGNQRGEKLFF.

This chain connects TRBV7-8 to TRBJ2-3; a weak D match, TRBD1 (5 bases). This CDR3 is 14 amino acids long. Germline V gene data show CDR1 as SGHVS and CDR2 as FQNEAQ. The V end was cut by 6 bases, the J end by 4 bases, with 14 bases between. CDR3 bases: TGTGCCAGCAGTCCAGGACATGGTTCAGATACGCAGTATTTT. This translates into CASSPGHGSDTQYF.

This chain links TRBV5-8 with TRBJ1-4; D ambiguous. The V and J ends lost 1 base and 2 bases respectively, with 15 bases between them. Germline V gives CDR1 SGHTS, CDR2 YDEGEE. CDR3 length: 17 residues. The CDR3 is CASSLPGEPGTNEKLFF. The CDR3 DNA sequence: TGTGCCAGCAGCTTGCCCGGGGAGCCGGGTACTAATGAAAAACTGTTTTTT. The variable domain in full, completed from reference TRBV5-8 and TRBJ1-4, reads EAGVTQSPTHLIKTRGQQATLRCSPISGHTSVYWYQQALGLGLQFLLWYDEGEERNRGNFPPRFSGRQFPNYSSELNVNALELEDSALYLCASSLPGEPGTNEKLFFGSGTQLSVL.

This clone was recorded a few times. This rearrangement joins TRBV5-1 to TRBJ2-5; 8 bases fit TRBD1. The ends lost 5 bases at V and 5 bases at J; junction bases unmatched: 5. This CDR3 spans 13 amino acids. Germline V gene lookup returns CDR1 SGHRS and CDR2 YFSETQ. The CDR3 loop reads CASSPDRVETQYF. The CDR3 region has the DNA TGCGCCAGCAGTCCGGACAGGGTGGAGACCCAGTACTTC.

The chain couples TRBV9 to TRBJ1-3; D gene ambiguous. From germline, CDR1 is SGDLS and CDR2 YYNGEE. The CDR3 is 15 amino acids. V was trimmed by 3 bases and J by 2 bases, leaving 12 bases between them. CDR3 loop: CASSGSTGTGNTIYF. DNA for the CDR3: TGTGCCAGCAGCGGCTCGACGGGCACTGGAAACACCATATATTTT. The full variable domain, in which reference TRBV9 and TRBJ1-3 provide the parts outside the CDR3, is DSGVTQTPKHLITATGQRVTLRCSPRSGDLSVYWYQQSLDQGLQFLIQYYNGEERAKGNILERFSAQQFPDLHSELNLSSLELGDSALYFCASSGSTGTGNTIYFGEGSWLTVV.

The gene calls are TRBV2 and TRBJ2-3; weak D call: TRBD2 (5 bases). Germline loops: CDR1 SNHLY, CDR2 FYNNEI. V was pared by 6 bases and J by 0 bases, with 7 bases between. The CDR3 is 13 amino acids. CDR3 sequence (DNA): TGTGCCAGCAGGTGGACTAGCACAGATACGCAGTATTTT. Protein sequence: CASRWTSTDTQYF.

The rearrangement uses TRBV15 and TRBJ2-3; D is uncertain. CDR3 size: 13 residues. Trimming pared 1 base from V and 2 bases from J, leaving 4 bases between. Looked up from germline, CDR1 is LNHNV and CDR2 is YYDKDF (reference sequence). The CDR3 here is CATSRGVTDTQYF. In nucleotides, the CDR3 is TGTGCCACCAGCAGAGGAGTCACAGATACGCAGTATTTT.

The CDR3 reads CASSVVEGYEQFF. The CDR3 coding sequence is TGTGCCAGCAGCGTAGTTGAAGGCTATGAGCAGTTCTTC. The chain recombines TRBV9 with TRBJ2-1; D uncertain. Looked up from germline, CDR1 is SGDLS and CDR2 is YYNGEE. The CDR3 spans 13 residues. V was pared by 0 bases and J by 8 bases, with 9 bases between.

The chain recombines TRBV5-6 with TRBJ2-5; TRBD2 aligns across 9 bases. Losses at the gene ends were 1 base for V and 4 bases for J; bases not matched to a gene: 8. The CDR3 loop spans 16 amino acids. Germline lookup yields CDR1 SGHDT and CDR2 YYEEEE. The CDR3 spells CASSLSSLAGRETQYF. The CDR3 region has the DNA TGTGCCAGCAGCTTGTCTAGTCTAGCGGGAAGAGAGACCCAGTACTTC.

Here the CDR3 DNA reads TGTGCCAGCAGCCCTCCCCAGCCCACCAATCAGCCCCAGCATTTT. It specifies CASSPPQPTNQPQHF. This chain joins TRBV28 and TRBJ1-5; D uncertain. The V gene's germline CDR1 is MDHEN and CDR2 SYDVKM. This CDR3 is 15 amino acids long. The V and J ends lost 6 bases and 3 bases respectively, with 15 bases between them. Based on the CDR3 plus reference TRBV28 and TRBJ1-5, the full variable domain is DVKVTQSSRYLVKRTGEKVFLECVQDMDHENMFWYRQDPGLGLRLIYFSYDVKMKEKGDIPEGYSVSREKKERFSLILESASTNQTSMYLCASSPPQPTNQPQHFGDGTRLSIL.

V and J are TRBV7-3 and TRBJ2-1; 10 bases agree with TRBD2. CDR3 length: 15 residues. V dropped 5 bases and J dropped 6; count of bases not matched to a gene: 7. In germline, CDR1 is SGHTA, CDR2 FQGTGA. CDR3 residues: CASSPQLAGSNEQFF. CDR3 nucleotide sequence: TGTGCCAGCAGCCCCCAACTAGCGGGAAGCAATGAGCAGTTCTTC.

The chain recombines TRBV6-1 with TRBJ2-7; D possibly corresponds to TRBD1 (6 bases). Trimming shortened V by 5 bases and J by 3 bases, and 14 bases separated the two germline ends. Germline V gene sequence: CDR1 MNHNS, CDR2 SASEGT. CDR3 length equals 14 residues. CDR3 sequence reads: CASSLEGDGYEQYF. CDR3 DNA sequence: TGTGCCAGCAGTCTAGAGGGGGACGGCTACGAGCAGTACTTC.

The chain links TRBV27 to TRBJ1-1; 8 bases match TRBD1. Per the germline V gene, CDR1 is MNHEY and CDR2 is SMNVEV (reference sequence). The length of the CDR3 is 15 residues. The V segment lost 0 bases and the J segment 11 bases; nucleotides outside the gene matches: 11. The CDR3 region is CASSLSGQGWGTAFF. The CDR3 coding sequence is TGTGCCAGCAGTTTATCCGGACAGGGATGGGGGACGGCTTTCTTT.